This T cell receptor beta chain was recorded in a study of cytomegalovirus exposure and HLA in healthy donors. Study as a whole: Counted in an early data release were about 85 million unique TCRs from HLA-typed donors.

PCR was performed using 60 Vbeta and 13 Jbeta primers. Sequencing was performed with immunoSEQ multiplex PCR; in TCRdb, only in-frame clones are kept and a portion is missing. This sample has 90,000 to 120,000 clones, with 82% found just once. Germline V gene data show CDR1 as MNHNS and CDR2 as SASEGT. The ends were cut back, 4 bases at V and 0 bases at J, with 10 bases in the middle. The length of the CDR3 is 15 residues. There are a few counts of this clone. The antigen remains unidentified. Whole-study results and caveats: HLA alleles showed associations with 16,951 TCR beta sequences in a later analysis, at a 0.05 false discovery rate.

The receptor was derived from a young man in good health and CMV-seropositive. The sequenced sample was PBMCs. This rearrangement joins TRBV6-1 to TRBJ1-5; D is undetermined. The CDR3 DNA follows: TGTGCCAGCAGTGTACCGAGGATTAGCAATCAGCCCCAGCATTTT. This codes for CASSVPRISNQPQHF.